One and the same sample provided the 4 T cell receptor beta chains below, sequenced in a study of shared clonotypes between healthy human individuals. Produced via immunoSEQ multiplex PCR; TCRdb's table is partial and in-frame only. The sample consists of about 600,000 clones, around three quarters of them appearing once. Sequences were obtained from PBMCs. Source of these receptors: a woman between 40 and 50 years old in good health. Some clones in this sample may be carry-over from other donors' samples.

This chain connects TRBV19 to TRBJ2-1, with 7 nucleotides matching TRBD2. Germline CDR1 is LNHDA and CDR2 is SQIVND (reference sequence). V lost 2 bases to trimming and J lost 5 bases; unmatched junction nucleotides: 6. This CDR3 spans 15 amino acids. The CDR3 nucleotides are TGTGCCAGTAGTATACAAGCGGGATTCAACAATGAGCAGTTCTTC. Encoded protein: CASSIQAGFNNEQFF.

For this clone: An end of the junction does not agree with germline; a read error may underlie this. The rearrangement links TRBV7-7 to TRBJ2-5; D unclear. The germline V gene has CDR1 SSHAT and CDR2 FNYEAQ (reference sequence). The CDR3 has 13 residues. As DNA, the CDR3 is TGTGCTAGCAGCCCCTCCCTGGGCGAGGAGCAGTACTTC. Its protein is CASSPSLGEEQYF.

The chain recombines TRBV5-1 with TRBJ2-7, with a possible D match to TRBD2 (5 bases). Germline CDR1 SGHRS, CDR2 YFSETQ. CDR3 length: 14 amino acids. The V end was cut by 3 bases, the J end by 3 bases, with 13 bases between. The CDR3 reads CASSSPGTHYEQYF. CDR3 coding DNA: TGCGCCAGCAGCTCACCGGGAACTCACTACGAGCAGTACTTC.

The gene calls are TRBV28 and TRBJ2-3; TRBD2 might be the D (6 bases). The V end lost 4 bases, the J end lost 2 bases, and 13 bases lay between the germline ends. The CDR3 is 15 amino acids. The germline gives CDR1 MDHEN, CDR2 SYDVKM. CDR3 coding DNA: TGTGCCAGCAGTTCGACTAGAGAAGTCACAGATACGCAGTATTTT. This translates into CASSSTREVTDTQYF.